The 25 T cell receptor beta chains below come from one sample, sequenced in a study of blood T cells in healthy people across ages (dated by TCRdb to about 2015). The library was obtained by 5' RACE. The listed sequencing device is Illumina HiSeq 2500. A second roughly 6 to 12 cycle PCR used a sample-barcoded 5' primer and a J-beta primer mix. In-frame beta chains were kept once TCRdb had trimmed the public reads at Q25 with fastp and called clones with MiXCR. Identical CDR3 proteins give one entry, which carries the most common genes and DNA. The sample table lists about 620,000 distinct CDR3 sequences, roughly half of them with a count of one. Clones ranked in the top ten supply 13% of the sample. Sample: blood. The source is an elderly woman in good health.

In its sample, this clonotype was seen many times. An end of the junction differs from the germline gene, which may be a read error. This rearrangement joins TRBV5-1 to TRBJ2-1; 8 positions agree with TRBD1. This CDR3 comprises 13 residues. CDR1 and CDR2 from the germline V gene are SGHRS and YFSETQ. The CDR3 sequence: CASSFGQGNEQFF. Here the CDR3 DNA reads TGTGCCAGCAGCTTCGGACAGGGCAATGAGCAGTTCTTC.

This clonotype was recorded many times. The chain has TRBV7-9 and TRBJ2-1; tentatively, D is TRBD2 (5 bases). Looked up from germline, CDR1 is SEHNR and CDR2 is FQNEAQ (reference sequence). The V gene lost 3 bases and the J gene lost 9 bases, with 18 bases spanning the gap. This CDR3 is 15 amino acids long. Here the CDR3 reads CASSFNQRPDGEQFF. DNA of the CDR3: TGTGCCAGCAGCTTCAACCAGCGGCCAGATGGTGAGCAGTTCTTC.

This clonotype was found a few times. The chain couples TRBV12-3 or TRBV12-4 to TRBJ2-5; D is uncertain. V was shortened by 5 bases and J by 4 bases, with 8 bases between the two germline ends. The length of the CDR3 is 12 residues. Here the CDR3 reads CASSRTIETQYF. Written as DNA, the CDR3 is TGTGCCAGCAGTCGGACGATAGAGACCCAGTACTTC.

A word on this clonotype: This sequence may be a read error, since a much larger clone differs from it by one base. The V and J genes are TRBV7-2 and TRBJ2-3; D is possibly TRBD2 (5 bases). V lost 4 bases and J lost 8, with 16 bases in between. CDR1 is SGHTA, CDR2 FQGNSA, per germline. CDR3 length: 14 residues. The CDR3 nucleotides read TGTGCCAGCAGCTCCGCGGGCTCCGCTGGTACGCAGTATTTT. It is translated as CASSSAGSAGTQYF.

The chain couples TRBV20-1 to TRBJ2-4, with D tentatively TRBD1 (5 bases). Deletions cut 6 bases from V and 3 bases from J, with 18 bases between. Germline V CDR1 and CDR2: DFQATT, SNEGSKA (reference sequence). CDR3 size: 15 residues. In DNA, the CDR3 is TGCAGTGCGGTTCCGATCAGGGTGGGCAAAAACATTCAGTACTTC. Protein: CSAVPIRVGKNIQYF.

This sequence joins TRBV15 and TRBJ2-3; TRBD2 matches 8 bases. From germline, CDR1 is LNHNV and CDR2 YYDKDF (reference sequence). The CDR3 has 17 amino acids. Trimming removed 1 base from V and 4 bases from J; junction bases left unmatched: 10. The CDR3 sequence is CATSRVPGARGADTQYF. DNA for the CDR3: TGTGCCACCAGCAGAGTTCCGGGGGCGCGGGGGGCAGATACGCAGTATTTT.

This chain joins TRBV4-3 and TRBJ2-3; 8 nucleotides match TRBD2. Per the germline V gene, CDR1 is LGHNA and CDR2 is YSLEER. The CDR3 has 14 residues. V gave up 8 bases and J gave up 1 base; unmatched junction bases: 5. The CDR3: CASAASGRTDTQYF. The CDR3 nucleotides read TGCGCCAGCGCGGCTAGCGGGCGCACAGATACGCAGTATTTT.

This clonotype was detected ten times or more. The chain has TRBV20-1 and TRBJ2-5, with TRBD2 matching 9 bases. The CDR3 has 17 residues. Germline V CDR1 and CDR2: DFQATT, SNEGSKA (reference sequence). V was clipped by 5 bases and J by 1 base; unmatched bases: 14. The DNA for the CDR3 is TGCAGTGCTGAGATAGCGGGAGCCTTCGTGTCCCAAGAGACCCAGTACTTC. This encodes CSAEIAGAFVSQETQYF.

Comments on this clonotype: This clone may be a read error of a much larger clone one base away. CDR3 loop: CASSLSPTESEQYF. In nucleotides, the CDR3 is TGCGCCAGCAGCTTATCCCCGACGGAGTCCGAGCAGTACTTC. This chain joins TRBV5-1 and TRBJ2-5; D unclear. The end of the DNA is better explained by TRBJ2-7, so the J call may be wrong. Germline V gives CDR1 SGHRS, CDR2 YFSETQ. The CDR3 runs to 14 residues.

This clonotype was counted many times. The CDR3 region has the DNA TGCAGCGGACAGAAAAATGAGCAGTTCTTC. Translated, it gives CSGQKNEQFF. The chain links TRBV29-1 to TRBJ2-1; perhaps TRBD1 as D (5 bases). Trimming left V 7 bases short and J 7 bases short, with 8 bases between. Per germline, CDR1 SQVTM and CDR2 ANQGSEA. The CDR3 is 10 residues long.

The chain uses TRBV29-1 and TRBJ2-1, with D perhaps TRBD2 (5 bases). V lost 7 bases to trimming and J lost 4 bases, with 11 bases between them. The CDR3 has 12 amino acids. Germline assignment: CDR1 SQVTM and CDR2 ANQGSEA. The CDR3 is CSALTTYNEQFF. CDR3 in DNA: TGCAGCGCCTTGACTACGTACAATGAGCAGTTCTTC.

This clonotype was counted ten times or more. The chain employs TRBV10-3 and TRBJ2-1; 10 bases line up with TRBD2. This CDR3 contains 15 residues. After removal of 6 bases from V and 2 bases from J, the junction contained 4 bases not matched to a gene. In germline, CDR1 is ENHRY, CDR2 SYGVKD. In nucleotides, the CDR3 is TGTGCCATCAGGAAAACTAGCGGGGCCTACAATGAGCAGTTCTTC. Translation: CAIRKTSGAYNEQFF.

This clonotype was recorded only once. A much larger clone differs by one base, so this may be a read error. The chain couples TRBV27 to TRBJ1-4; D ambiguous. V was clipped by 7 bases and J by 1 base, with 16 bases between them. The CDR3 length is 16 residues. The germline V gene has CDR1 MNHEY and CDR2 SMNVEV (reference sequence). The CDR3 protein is CASNPFRGLTNEKLFF. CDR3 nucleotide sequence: TGTGCCAGCAATCCCTTTCGAGGACTAACTAATGAAAAACTGTTTTTT.

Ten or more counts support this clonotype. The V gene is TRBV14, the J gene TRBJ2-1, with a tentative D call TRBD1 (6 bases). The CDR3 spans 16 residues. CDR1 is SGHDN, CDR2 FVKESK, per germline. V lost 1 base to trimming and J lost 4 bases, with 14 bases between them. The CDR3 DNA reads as TGTGCCAGCAGCCAAGGGGCAGGGGTTACTTACAATGAGCAGTTCTTC. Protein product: CASSQGAGVTYNEQFF. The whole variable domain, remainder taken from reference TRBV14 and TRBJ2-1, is EAGVTQFPSHSVIEKGQTVTLRCDPISGHDNLYWYRRVMGKEIKFLLHFVKESKQDESGMPNNRFLAERTGGTYSTLKVQPAELEDSGVYFCASSQGAGVTYNEQFFGPGTRLTVL.

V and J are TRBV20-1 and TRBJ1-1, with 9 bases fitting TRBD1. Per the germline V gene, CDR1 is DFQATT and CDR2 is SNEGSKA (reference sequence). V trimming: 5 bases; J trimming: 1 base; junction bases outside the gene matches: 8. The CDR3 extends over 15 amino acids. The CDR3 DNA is TGCAGTGCTCTTCCGGGACAGGGATCGAACACTGAAGCTTTCTTT. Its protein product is CSALPGQGSNTEAFF.

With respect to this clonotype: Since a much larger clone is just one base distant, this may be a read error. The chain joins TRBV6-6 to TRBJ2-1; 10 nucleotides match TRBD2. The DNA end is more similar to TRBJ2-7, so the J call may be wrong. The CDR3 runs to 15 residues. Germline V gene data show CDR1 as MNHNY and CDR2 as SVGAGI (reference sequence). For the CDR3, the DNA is TGTGCCAGCAGACCGGGACTAGCGAACTACAATGAGCAGTACTTC. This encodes CASRPGLANYNEQYF.

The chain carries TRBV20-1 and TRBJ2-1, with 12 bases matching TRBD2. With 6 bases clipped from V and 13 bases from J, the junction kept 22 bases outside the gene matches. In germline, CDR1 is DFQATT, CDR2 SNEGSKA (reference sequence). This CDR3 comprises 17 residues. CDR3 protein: CSAKRLAGGDFPGTQFF. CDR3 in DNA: TGCAGTGCGAAGCGGCTAGCGGGGGGGGACTTTCCAGGGACCCAGTTCTTC.

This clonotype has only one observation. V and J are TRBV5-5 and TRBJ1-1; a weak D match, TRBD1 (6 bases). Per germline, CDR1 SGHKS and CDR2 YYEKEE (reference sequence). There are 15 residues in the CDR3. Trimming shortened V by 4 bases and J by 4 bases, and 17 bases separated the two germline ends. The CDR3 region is CASSLMAGAGTEAFF. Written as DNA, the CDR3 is TGTGCCAGCAGCCTCATGGCGGGGGCCGGCACTGAAGCTTTCTTT.

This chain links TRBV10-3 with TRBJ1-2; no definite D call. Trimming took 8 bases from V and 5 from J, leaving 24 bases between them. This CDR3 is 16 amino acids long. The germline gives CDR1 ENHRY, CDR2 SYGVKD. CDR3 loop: CAIGRHESSLVYGYTF. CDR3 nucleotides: TGTGCCATCGGTCGGCATGAATCCTCCCTGGTTTATGGCTACACCTTC.

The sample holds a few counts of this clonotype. The CDR3 is CASSERYRGGYEQYF. As DNA, the CDR3 is TGTGCCAGCAGTGAAAGATACAGGGGCGGGTACGAGCAGTACTTC. The rearrangement uses TRBV25-1 and TRBJ2-7; 7 bases line up with TRBD1. Germline assignment: CDR1 MGHDK and CDR2 SYGVNS. V dropped 2 bases and J dropped 4; count of bases not matched to a gene: 8. The CDR3 runs 15 residues.

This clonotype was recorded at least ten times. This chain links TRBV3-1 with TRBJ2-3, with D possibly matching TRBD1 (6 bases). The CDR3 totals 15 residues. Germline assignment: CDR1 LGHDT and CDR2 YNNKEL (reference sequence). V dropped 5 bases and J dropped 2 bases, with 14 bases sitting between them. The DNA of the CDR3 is TGTGCCAGCAGCTTTAACAGGGTTTTCACAGATACGCAGTATTTT. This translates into CASSFNRVFTDTQYF.

The chain's CDR3 is CASSLGLAGGSETQYF. Here the CDR3 DNA reads TGTGCCAGCAGCCTAGGACTAGCGGGAGGATCAGAGACCCAGTACTTC. The chain employs TRBV7-2 and TRBJ2-5, with 14 bases aligning to TRBD2. V lost 5 bases and J lost 4; bases outside the gene matches: 6. Germline loops: CDR1 SGHTA, CDR2 FQGNSA. The CDR3 covers 16 residues.

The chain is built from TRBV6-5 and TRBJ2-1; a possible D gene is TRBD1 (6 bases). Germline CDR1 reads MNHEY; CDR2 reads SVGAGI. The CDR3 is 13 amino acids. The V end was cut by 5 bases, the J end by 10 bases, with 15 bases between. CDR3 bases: TGTGCCAGCAGTATCCCACAGGGCGGGGAGCAGTTCTTC. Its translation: CASSIPQGGEQFF.

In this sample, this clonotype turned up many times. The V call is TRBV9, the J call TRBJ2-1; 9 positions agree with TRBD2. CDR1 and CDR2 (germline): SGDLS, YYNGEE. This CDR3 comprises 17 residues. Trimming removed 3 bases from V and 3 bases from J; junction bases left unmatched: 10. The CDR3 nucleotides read TGTGCCAGCAGCGGTCCTTTAGGAGCGGGGGGCTACAATGAGCAGTTCTTC. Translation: CASSGPLGAGGYNEQFF.

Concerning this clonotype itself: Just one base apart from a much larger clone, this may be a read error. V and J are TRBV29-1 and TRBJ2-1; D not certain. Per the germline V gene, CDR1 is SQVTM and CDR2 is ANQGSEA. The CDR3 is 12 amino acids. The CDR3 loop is CSPLSSYNEQVF. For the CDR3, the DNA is TGCAGCCCCCTGAGCTCCTACAATGAGCAGGTCTTC.